This entry lists 30 T cell receptor beta chains sequenced from one sample in a study of glioma-infiltrating T cells after dendritic cell vaccination. Profiled with immunoSEQ multiplex PCR; TCRdb holds only in-frame clones, not every one. The sample shows 90,000 to 95,000 clones, approximately 78% of them seen only once. Time point reported: after dendritic cell vaccination, including at tumor progression/relapse. The starting material was blood, obtained after dendritic cell vaccination. These receptors were taken from a human donor with glioblastoma.

This chain connects TRBV6-5 to TRBJ1-3; possible D gene TRBD1, 5 bases. Germline V gene data show CDR1 as MNHEY and CDR2 as SVGAGI. This CDR3 region has 14 residues. The ends were cut back, 4 bases at V and 4 bases at J, with 11 bases in the middle. CDR3 nucleotide sequence: TGTGCCAGCAGTTTAGGGGTCCCCGGAAACACCATATATTTT. This gives the protein CASSLGVPGNTIYF.

The chain uses TRBV5-1 and TRBJ2-5; 9 bases are shared with TRBD2. This CDR3 has 16 residues. CDR1 is SGHRS and CDR2 is YFSETQ in the germline V gene. With 7 bases clipped from V and 5 bases from J, the junction kept 15 bases outside the gene matches. CDR3 coding DNA: TGCGCCAGCCCTCTCTGGCGGGGGGGGAGGGGGGAGACCCAGTACTTC. Its protein is CASPLWRGGRGETQYF.

The table lists this clone with a count of one. The rearrangement joins TRBV7-9 to TRBJ1-1, with D possibly being TRBD1 (6 bases). Germline CDR1 SEHNR, CDR2 FQNEAQ (reference sequence). This CDR3 is built from 16 residues. V lost 1 base, J lost 6 bases, and 18 bases lay in between. The CDR3: CASSLGLGASEAEAFF. In DNA, the CDR3 is TGTGCCAGCAGCTTAGGGTTGGGGGCCAGCGAGGCTGAAGCTTTCTTT.

The gene calls are TRBV5-1 and TRBJ2-7; TRBD1 matches at 9 bases. Germline CDR1 is SGHRS and CDR2 is YFSETQ. Unmatched junction bases numbered 6, after V lost 3 bases and J lost 5 bases. CDR3 length equals 14 residues. CDR3 region: CASSWGQGVDEQYF. The DNA for the CDR3 is TGCGCCAGCAGCTGGGGACAGGGTGTTGACGAGCAGTACTTC.

This CDR3 is CASSLSDLAGNTIYF. The DNA of the CDR3 is TGTGCCAGCAGCTTATCGGACTTAGCGGGAAACACCATATATTTT. V usage is TRBV13 and J usage is TRBJ1-3, with D hard to call. V lost 2 bases and J lost 4, with 12 bases in between. Germline values: CDR1 PRHDT, CDR2 FYEKMQ (reference sequence). CDR3 length: 15 residues.

V usage is TRBV30 and J usage is TRBJ2-7; 11 bases line up with TRBD2. The germline V gene has CDR1 GTSNPN and CDR2 SVGIG (reference sequence). The CDR3 loop spans 14 amino acids. Trimming took 5 bases from V and 7 from J; bases not matched to a gene: 10. The chain's CDR3 is CAWGVLAGGKEQYF. In DNA form, the CDR3 reads TGTGCCTGGGGGGTCCTAGCGGGGGGAAAGGAGCAGTACTTC.

The chain uses TRBV5-1 and TRBJ2-2; 10 bases match TRBD1. Germline-derived CDR1 and CDR2 are SGHRS and YFSETQ. With V trimmed by 2 bases and J by 5 bases, 18 bases remained unmatched. CDR3 length: 20 amino acids. The CDR3 sequence: CASSFQPRQGAKTGTGELFF. The CDR3 bases are TGCGCCAGCAGCTTCCAACCAAGACAGGGGGCGAAAACGGGGACCGGGGAGCTGTTTTTT.

The V and J genes are TRBV12-2 and TRBJ2-7; the table's D call of TRBD2 was not tested on the DNA. TRBV12-2 is noted as a pseudogene. The CDR3 totals 14 residues. The CDR3 protein is CAEPGLAATYEQYV. The CDR3 DNA sequence: TGTGCAGAGCCGGGACTAGCGGCGACCTACGAGCAGTACGTC.

The rearrangement links TRBV4-1 to TRBJ2-3; D may be TRBD2 (5 bases). V was clipped by 0 bases and J by 4 bases, with 11 bases between them. The CDR3 sequence is 15 residues long. From germline, CDR1 is MGHRA and CDR2 YSYEKL. CDR3 protein: CASSQERALADTQYF. The CDR3 coding sequence is TGCGCCAGCAGCCAAGAGCGGGCCTTGGCAGATACGCAGTATTTT.

This rearrangement joins TRBV9 to TRBJ2-2; tentative D call: TRBD2 (6 bases). V lost 0 bases and J 2 bases, leaving 11 bases between the germline ends. The CDR3 is 16 amino acids. Germline V gene sequence: CDR1 SGDLS, CDR2 YYNGEE. The CDR3 DNA sequence: TGTGCCAGCAGCGTAGGTGGGGGGATAAACACCGGGGAGCTGTTTTTT. Protein sequence: CASSVGGGINTGELFF.

This chain's CDR3 is CSVEGGGGYGYTF. As DNA, the CDR3 is TGCAGCGTTGAAGGAGGGGGCGGATATGGCTACACCTTC. This chain connects TRBV29-1 to TRBJ1-2; 7 nucleotides match TRBD1. Germline V gives CDR1 SQVTM, CDR2 ANQGSEA. The CDR3 runs to 13 residues. Trimming took 1 base from V and 5 from J; bases not matched to a gene: 4.

This clone was seen more than once but under ten times. The V call is TRBV6-5, the J call TRBJ2-2, with D perhaps matching TRBD2 (6 bases). Germline CDR1 reads MNHEY; CDR2 reads SVGAGI. The CDR3 loop spans 16 amino acids. The germline V and J ends were trimmed by 2 bases and 7 bases, with 17 bases remaining between them. The CDR3 DNA is TGTGCCAGCAGTTACGCTTTGGGGGAGGTATTCGGGGAGCTGTTTTTT. Amino acid sequence: CASSYALGEVFGELFF.

This clone showed up just a few times. The rearrangement uses TRBV6-1 and TRBJ1-6; D uncertain. The CDR3 runs 15 residues. The V and J ends lost 1 base and 7 bases respectively, with 11 bases between them. Germline loops: CDR1 MNHNS, CDR2 SASEGT. This chain's CDR3 is CASSEDEVRNSPLHF. The CDR3 coding sequence is TGTGCCAGCAGTGAAGATGAGGTGAGGAATTCACCCCTCCACTTT.

This chain links TRBV4-2 with TRBJ1-5, with D unresolved. The CDR3 contains 13 residues. Germline V gene lookup returns CDR1 LGHNA and CDR2 YNFKEQ. With 0 bases removed from V and 7 bases from J, the gap between germline ends came to 7 bases. The CDR3 protein is CASSQDKEQPQHF. CDR3 sequence (DNA): TGTGCCAGCAGCCAAGATAAGGAGCAGCCCCAGCATTTT.

This rearrangement joins TRBV5-6 to TRBJ2-6; 7 bases are shared with TRBD2. The length of the CDR3 is 18 residues. The V segment lost 0 bases and the J segment 1 base; nucleotides outside the gene matches: 7. Germline CDR1 SGHDT, CDR2 YYEEEE. CDR3 sequence: CASSLAWGGGSGANVLTF. As DNA, the CDR3 is TGTGCCAGCAGCTTGGCGTGGGGGGGAGGATCTGGGGCCAACGTCCTGACTTTC.

The chain uses TRBV23-1 and TRBJ2-7, with 11 bases that match TRBD1. TRBV23-1 has ORF status, its function being uncertain. The CDR3 is 17 residues long. The J segment lost 4 bases and the V segment lost 7 bases, leaving 15 bases of the junction unmatched. The DNA for the CDR3 is TGCGCCAGCAACAATCGGGGGGACAGGGGGTTAGATTACGAGCAGTACGTC. Translation: CASNNRGDRGLDYEQYV.

The genes are TRBV5-4 and TRBJ1-6; D unresolved. CDR1 is SGHNT and CDR2 is YYREEE in the germline V gene (reference sequence). Trimming removed 4 bases from V and 6 bases from J, with 8 bases in between. The CDR3 is 13 residues long. The CDR3 nucleotides are TGTGCCAGCAGCCCGGAGGTTAATTCACCCCTCCACTTT. Protein: CASSPEVNSPLHF. Filled out from reference TRBV5-4 and TRBJ1-6, the complete variable domain reads ETGVTQSPTHLIKTRGQQVTLRCSSQSGHNTVSWYQQALGQGPQFIFQYYREEENGRGNFPPRFSGLQFPNYSSELNVNALELDDSALYLCASSPEVNSPLHFGNGTRLTVT.

CDR3 region: CASSFDRANTGELFF. DNA for the CDR3: TGTGCCAGCAGTTTCGACAGGGCGAACACCGGGGAGCTGTTTTTT. V is TRBV6-1 and J is TRBJ2-2, with 7 bases aligning to TRBD1. The V segment lost 5 bases and the J segment 0 bases; nucleotides outside the gene matches: 3. Germline CDR1 MNHNS, CDR2 SASEGT. CDR3 length equals 15 residues.

The chain is built from TRBV6-6 and TRBJ1-2; TRBD1 might be the D (5 bases). In germline, CDR1 is MNHNY, CDR2 SVGAGI (reference sequence). Deletions cut 7 bases from V and 2 bases from J, with 8 bases between. The CDR3 is made up of 12 amino acids. The CDR3 spells CASKGLNYGYTF. CDR3 nucleotides: TGTGCCAGCAAGGGACTCAACTATGGCTACACCTTC.

The rearrangement links TRBV7-9 to TRBJ1-1; maybe TRBD1 (5 bases). With 5 bases removed from V and 3 bases from J, the gap between germline ends came to 13 bases. The CDR3 is made up of 14 amino acids. Germline CDR1 and CDR2: SEHNR and FQNEAQ (reference sequence). The CDR3 sequence is CASSQGSSDTEAFF. The CDR3 region has the DNA TGTGCCAGCAGCCAGGGATCCTCGGACACTGAAGCTTTCTTT.

This clone showed up just once. CDR3 bases: TGTGCCAGCAACCGGGACAACAATCAGCCCCAGCATTTT. Translation gives CASNRDNNQPQHF. This chain links TRBV6-1 with TRBJ1-5, with D possibly TRBD1 on 6 matching bases. Germline V gene lookup returns CDR1 MNHNS and CDR2 SASEGT. V was pared by 7 bases and J by 3 bases, with 10 bases between. The CDR3 runs to 13 residues.

The chain uses TRBV6-1 and TRBJ1-5; TRBD1 aligns across 7 bases. Losses at the gene ends were 5 bases for V and 12 bases for J; bases not matched to a gene: 4. CDR3 length: 11 residues. Per germline, CDR1 MNHNS and CDR2 SASEGT. The CDR3 sequence: CASSTGVLQHF. The CDR3 coding sequence is TGTGCCAGCAGTACAGGGGTCCTCCAGCATTTT.

The V gene is TRBV5-1, the J gene TRBJ2-3; 12 bases map to TRBD2. Losses at the gene ends were 1 base for V and 6 bases for J; bases not matched to a gene: 6. This CDR3 region has 16 residues. CDR1 SGHRS and CDR2 YFSETQ come from the germline V gene. Here the CDR3 reads CASSLSSGRARDTQYF. As DNA, the CDR3 is TGCGCCAGCAGCTTGTCTAGCGGGAGGGCTCGCGATACGCAGTATTTT.

The CDR3 loop reads CASSLGRFGAGGRNAEAFF. The CDR3 DNA reads as TGTGCCAGCAGCTTAGGAAGGTTTGGGGCAGGGGGACGTAACGCTGAAGCTTTCTTT. V and J are TRBV7-3 and TRBJ1-1; TRBD1 matches 7 bases. This CDR3 has 19 residues. The J segment lost 6 bases and the V segment lost 2 bases, leaving 21 bases of the junction unmatched. Per germline, CDR1 SGHTA and CDR2 FQGTGA.

The chain recombines TRBV5-1 with TRBJ2-5, with TRBD2 identical over 7 bases. The germline gives CDR1 SGHRS, CDR2 YFSETQ. J gave up 5 bases and V 5 bases, and 9 bases lay outside the gene matches. The CDR3 has 14 residues. The CDR3 reads CASRLGAAGETQYF. The CDR3 DNA reads TGCGCCAGCAGGCTGGGCGCAGCGGGGGAGACCCAGTACTTC. The full variable domain, in which reference TRBV5-1 and TRBJ2-5 provide the parts outside the CDR3, is KAGVTQTPRYLIKTRGQQVTLSCSPISGHRSVSWYQQTPGQGLQFLFEYFSETQRNKGNFPGRFSGRQFSNSRSEMNVSTLELGDSALYLCASRLGAAGETQYFGPGTRLLVL.

This chain links TRBV11-1 with TRBJ2-3, with TRBD2 identical over 13 bases. J lost 5 bases, V lost 5 bases, and 7 bases had no gene match. Germline CDR1 and CDR2: SGHAT and FQDESV (reference sequence). CDR3 length equals 16 residues. In DNA form, the CDR3 reads TGTGCCAGCAGCAGAACTAGCGGGGGGGCAAGAGATACGCAGTATTTT. Translated: CASSRTSGGARDTQYF.

The chain combines TRBV5-1 with TRBJ1-3; D ambiguous. Germline V gene sequence: CDR1 SGHRS, CDR2 YFSETQ. Trimming took 0 bases from V and 0 from J, leaving 7 bases between them. This CDR3 has 15 residues. CDR3 amino acids: CASSLAGASGNTIYF. The CDR3 nucleotides are TGCGCCAGCAGCTTGGCGGGAGCCTCTGGAAACACCATATATTTT.

The gene calls are TRBV27 and TRBJ2-1; 7 positions match TRBD1. CDR3 length equals 16 residues. Per the germline V gene, CDR1 is MNHEY and CDR2 is SMNVEV (reference sequence). V shed 6 bases, J shed 4 bases, and the junction held 12 bases outside the gene matches. The CDR3 region is CASRLRPGQLYNEQFF. CDR3 nucleotides: TGTGCCAGCAGACTAAGGCCGGGACAGCTTTACAATGAGCAGTTCTTC.

The rearrangement links TRBV6-5 to TRBJ2-3; 8 bases align to TRBD1. This CDR3 is built from 15 residues. Germline assignment: CDR1 MNHEY and CDR2 SVGAGI. With V trimmed by 5 bases and J by 8 bases, 12 bases remained unmatched. The CDR3 is CASSPGRGQSGTQYF. DNA for the CDR3: TGTGCCAGCAGTCCAGGCAGGGGGCAGTCAGGTACGCAGTATTTT.

This chain joins TRBV5-4 and TRBJ2-3, with TRBD2 identical over 7 bases. This CDR3 is built from 16 residues. V gave up 4 bases and J gave up 6 bases; unmatched junction bases: 14. Germline values: CDR1 SGHNT, CDR2 YYREEE (reference sequence). In DNA, the CDR3 is TGTGCCAGCAGCCCGGTGGGTACGGGGGGTAGTGATACGCAGTATTTT. It encodes CASSPVGTGGSDTQYF. The full variable domain, rest sourced from reference TRBV5-4 and TRBJ2-3, is ETGVTQSPTHLIKTRGQQVTLRCSSQSGHNTVSWYQQALGQGPQFIFQYYREEENGRGNFPPRFSGLQFPNYSSELNVNALELDDSALYLCASSPVGTGGSDTQYFGPGTRLTVL.